Below, 22 T cell receptor beta chains from the same sample are listed, as sequenced in a study of T cells after yellow fever vaccination. TCRdb used MiXCR to reprocess the 5' RACE reads, holding one entry per CDR3 protein. The data contain 200,000 to 300,000 distinct CDR3 sequences, around 13% of them singletons. The specimen was CD4+ T cells sorted from PBMCs, collected 45 days after the yellow fever booster vaccination. Receptor source: a man under 40 who received the YFV17D yellow fever vaccine.

This clonotype was detected a few times. The chain recombines TRBV20-1 with TRBJ1-4, with D unclear. V dropped 3 bases and J dropped 3 bases, with 8 bases sitting between them. The CDR3 spans 13 residues. Germline-derived CDR1 and CDR2 are DFQATT and SNEGSKA (reference sequence). CDR3 nucleotides: TGCAGTGCTAGGATGCAGCCTAATGAAAAACTGTTTTTT. Translated, it gives CSARMQPNEKLFF.

The rearrangement links TRBV15 to TRBJ2-1; 11 nucleotides align to TRBD1. Germline loops: CDR1 LNHNV, CDR2 YYDKDF (reference sequence). This CDR3 spans 15 amino acids. With 5 bases clipped from V and 7 bases from J, the junction kept 7 bases outside the gene matches. CDR3 in DNA: TGTGCCACCAGCCGCCGGGACAGGGGGATGAATGAGCAGTTCTTC. This translates into CATSRRDRGMNEQFF.

This chain connects TRBV12-3 or TRBV12-4 to TRBJ1-2; 9 positions agree with TRBD1. The CDR3 has 16 residues. V shed 4 bases and J 5 bases; nucleotides not matched to a gene: 11. The chain's CDR3 is CASSSYTGGAHYGYTF. CDR3 nucleotide sequence: TGTGCCAGCAGTTCGTACACAGGGGGCGCCCATTATGGCTACACCTTC.

This clonotype was counted at least ten times. The chain combines TRBV20-1 with TRBJ2-5, with 8 bases lining up with TRBD2. Germline CDR1 and CDR2: DFQATT and SNEGSKA (reference sequence). Trimming took 6 bases from V and 1 from J; bases not matched to a gene: 1. The CDR3 length is 12 residues. For the CDR3, the DNA is TGCAGTGCCAGCGGGAGCCAAGAGACCCAGTACTTC. Amino acid sequence: CSASGSQETQYF.

The rearrangement joins TRBV12-3 or TRBV12-4 to TRBJ1-5, with D unclear. The CDR3 consists of 14 residues. With 6 bases removed from V and 3 bases from J, the gap between germline ends came to 12 bases. CDR3 amino acids: CASSLKRDNQPQHF. CDR3 in DNA: TGTGCCAGCAGCCTCAAGCGGGACAATCAGCCCCAGCATTTT.

The chain links TRBV6-6 to TRBJ2-1; a possible D gene is TRBD2 (5 bases). Germline V lookup: CDR1 MNHNY, CDR2 SVGAGI (reference sequence). This CDR3 has 13 residues. Trimming took 8 bases from V and 7 from J, leaving 15 bases between them. The CDR3 protein is CASALTRANEQFF. The DNA of the CDR3 is TGTGCCAGCGCTCTTACGAGGGCTAATGAGCAGTTCTTC.

This clonotype appeared a few times. The chain couples TRBV7-9 to TRBJ1-2; 7 bases align to TRBD1. Trimming took 3 bases from V and 8 from J; bases not matched to a gene: 6. The CDR3 runs 13 residues. Germline assignment: CDR1 SEHNR and CDR2 FQNEAQ (reference sequence). The CDR3 DNA is TGTGCCAGCAGCTTTACAGGGGCCGGGGGCTACACCTTC. This encodes CASSFTGAGGYTF.

CDR3 DNA: TGTGCCAGCAGCCTTGTGCCCGGAGGTTTTAGTGAAAAACTGTTTTTT. Amino acid sequence: CASSLVPGGFSEKLFF. The chain joins TRBV7-2 to TRBJ1-4; the D is unclear. The V end lost 5 bases, the J end lost 7 bases, and 20 bases lay between the germline ends. There are 16 residues in the CDR3. The germline CDR1 and CDR2 sequences are SGHTA and FQGNSA. The full variable domain, rest sourced from reference TRBV7-2 and TRBJ1-4, is GAGVSQSPSNKVTEKGKDVELRCDPISGHTALYWYRQSLGQGLEFLIYFQGNSAPDKSGLPSDRFSAERTGGSVSTLTIQRTQQEDSAVYLCASSLVPGGFSEKLFFGSGTQLSVL.

V and J are TRBV20-1 and TRBJ1-6; a possible D gene is TRBD1 (5 bases). CDR1 is DFQATT and CDR2 is SNEGSKA in the germline V gene (reference sequence). The CDR3 runs 13 residues. Trimming cost V 4 bases and J 8 bases, with 12 bases left between them. The CDR3 coding sequence is TGCAGTGCTAAGGGCAAACAGGATTCACCCCTCCACTTT. Its protein product is CSAKGKQDSPLHF.

This clonotype was recorded at least ten times. The chain joins TRBV12-3 or TRBV12-4 to TRBJ2-1; D is possibly TRBD2 (6 bases). V was cut by 5 bases and J by 6 bases, with 20 bases left in between. This CDR3 contains 16 residues. CDR3: CASSPANTGVSNEQFF. Written as DNA, the CDR3 is TGTGCCAGCAGTCCCGCCAATACGGGAGTAAGCAATGAGCAGTTCTTC.

This chain joins TRBV29-1 and TRBJ2-1; D uncertain. The CDR3 covers 14 residues. Trimming removed 4 bases at V and 8 bases at J, with 18 bases between. Germline loops: CDR1 SQVTM, CDR2 ANQGSEA. CDR3 sequence: CSVVPPSNPDEQFF. Here the CDR3 DNA reads TGCAGCGTTGTTCCCCCCTCAAACCCTGATGAGCAGTTCTTC.

This clonotype was seen a handful of times. V gene TRBV6-2 or TRBV6-3 combines with J gene TRBJ2-3, with a tentative D call TRBD1 (5 bases). This CDR3 region has 15 residues. V was trimmed by 0 bases and J by 2 bases, leaving 9 bases between them. Germline loops: CDR1 MNHEY, CDR2 SVGEGT. CDR3 sequence (DNA): TGTGCCAGCAGTTACTCGAGCAGGGACACAGATACGCAGTATTTT. Its translation is CASSYSSRDTDTQYF.

The rearrangement uses TRBV10-3 and TRBJ2-1, with 10 bases identical to TRBD2. The CDR3 contains 16 residues. The junction had 9 bases not matched to a gene; V was cut back by 0 bases and J by 10 bases. Germline V gives CDR1 ENHRY, CDR2 SYGVKD. CDR3: CAISESQAGGPGEQFF. CDR3 nucleotide sequence: TGTGCCATCAGTGAGTCCCAAGCGGGAGGGCCGGGGGAGCAGTTCTTC.

This clonotype was observed a few times. This rearrangement joins TRBV27 to TRBJ2-2; 8 bases fit TRBD1. Germline CDR1 is MNHEY and CDR2 is SMNVEV (reference sequence). Unmatched junction bases numbered 9, after V lost 7 bases and J lost 2 bases. The CDR3 loop spans 16 amino acids. The CDR3 loop is CASTQRQGRNTGELFF. In nucleotides, the CDR3 is TGTGCCAGCACCCAAAGACAGGGGCGAAACACCGGGGAGCTGTTTTTT.

This clonotype was seen only a few times. V gene TRBV20-1 combines with J gene TRBJ2-3; 13 nucleotides match TRBD2. V lost 2 bases to trimming and J lost 2 bases; unmatched junction nucleotides: 7. Germline CDR1 is DFQATT and CDR2 is SNEGSKA (reference sequence). This CDR3 is built from 17 residues. CDR3 coding DNA: TGCAGTGCTAGAACTAGCGGGAGGGCGGGGGCCACAGATACGCAGTATTTT. Its translation: CSARTSGRAGATDTQYF.

The rearrangement uses TRBV6-5 and TRBJ2-3; D gene uncertain. V was clipped by 6 bases and J by 1 base, with 8 bases between them. CDR1 is MNHEY, CDR2 SVGAGI, per germline. CDR3 length equals 13 residues. Here the CDR3 DNA reads TGTGCCAGCAGATTACCCGGCACAGATACGCAGTATTTT. Residues: CASRLPGTDTQYF.

This clonotype was counted a few times. The V and J genes are TRBV11-2 and TRBJ1-1; 7 positions agree with TRBD1. This CDR3 spans 13 amino acids. The J segment lost 11 bases and the V segment lost 1 base, leaving 7 bases of the junction unmatched. CDR1 is SGHAT and CDR2 is FQNNGV in the germline V gene. The DNA for the CDR3 is TGTGCCAGCAGCTTAGGGGACAGCGGAGGGGCTTTCTTT. Translated, it gives CASSLGDSGGAFF.

The CDR3 coding sequence is TGTGCCAGCAGCGACAGGGGGGGACCAGATACGCAGTATTTT. Protein product: CASSDRGGPDTQYF. The chain uses TRBV7-2 and TRBJ2-3; TRBD1 aligns across 9 bases. Germline V gene sequence: CDR1 SGHTA, CDR2 FQGNSA. The V segment lost 5 bases and the J segment 4 bases; nucleotides outside the gene matches: 4. The CDR3 loop spans 14 amino acids.

This clonotype has just a few counts. The chain recombines TRBV10-3 with TRBJ1-5; D unresolved. Germline assignment: CDR1 ENHRY and CDR2 SYGVKD. The V and J ends lost 3 bases and 1 base respectively, with 7 bases between them. The CDR3 is made up of 14 amino acids. The CDR3 reads CAISEKDSNQPQHF. The CDR3 bases are TGTGCCATCAGTGAAAAGGACAGCAATCAGCCCCAGCATTTT.

The genes are TRBV7-6 and TRBJ2-3, with no clear D. Between the trimmed V and J ends, which lost 0 bases and 6 bases, there was a span of 10 bases. Germline-derived CDR1 and CDR2 are SGHVS and FNYEAQ. The CDR3 spans 14 residues. CDR3 coding DNA: TGTGCCAGCAGCTTAGCCTCTTCGGTCGATACGCAGTATTTT. Its protein product is CASSLASSVDTQYF. The complete variable domain, with remaining parts taken from reference TRBV7-6 and TRBJ2-3, reads GAGVSQSPRYKVTKRGQDVALRCDPISGHVSLYWYRQALGQGPEFLTYFNYEAQQDKSGLPNDRFSAERPEGSISTLTIQRTEQRDSAMYRCASSLASSVDTQYFGPGTRLTVL.

This clonotype was recorded at least ten times. The chain carries TRBV20-1 and TRBJ2-1; D gene ambiguous. Looked up from germline, CDR1 is DFQATT and CDR2 is SNEGSKA (reference sequence). The CDR3 is made up of 12 amino acids. V was cut by 0 bases and J by 4 bases, with 4 bases left in between. CDR3 DNA sequence: TGCAGTGCTAGAGATTTGTACAATGAGCAGTTCTTC. Translating gives CSARDLYNEQFF.

The chain links TRBV6-1 to TRBJ2-7; TRBD1 aligns across 9 bases. Germline V gives CDR1 MNHNS, CDR2 SASEGT. This CDR3 comprises 13 residues. V gave up 8 bases and J gave up 7 bases; unmatched junction bases: 9. CDR3 protein: CASGDRASREQYF. In DNA, the CDR3 is TGTGCCAGCGGGGACAGGGCATCTCGGGAGCAGTACTTC.